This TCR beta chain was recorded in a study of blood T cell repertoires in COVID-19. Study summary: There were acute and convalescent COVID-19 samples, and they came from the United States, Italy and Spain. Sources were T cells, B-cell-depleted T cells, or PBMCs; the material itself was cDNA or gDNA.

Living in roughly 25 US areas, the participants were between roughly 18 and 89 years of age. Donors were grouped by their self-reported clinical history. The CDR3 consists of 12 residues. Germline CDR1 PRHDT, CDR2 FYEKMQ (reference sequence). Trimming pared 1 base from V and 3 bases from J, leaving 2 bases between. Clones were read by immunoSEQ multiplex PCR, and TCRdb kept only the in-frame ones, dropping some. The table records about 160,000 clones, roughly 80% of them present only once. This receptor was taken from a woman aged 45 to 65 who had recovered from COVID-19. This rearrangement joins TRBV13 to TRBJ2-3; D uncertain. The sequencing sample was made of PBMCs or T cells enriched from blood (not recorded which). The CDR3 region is CASSLVTDTQYF. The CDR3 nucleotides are TGTGCCAGCAGCTTAGTAACAGATACGCAGTATTTT.